Presented here are 32 T cell receptor beta chains from one specimen sequenced in a study of T cells in Graves' hyperthyroidism and ophthalmopathy. Template material for amplifying TCR beta CDR3 regions consisted of RNA transcripts. In the first-round RT-PCR of the TCR CDR3, the HTBI primer set was used. TCRdb re-called the multiplex PCR reads through MiXCR, storing one row per CDR3 protein. This table has 600,000 to 750,000 distinct CDR3 sequences, 17% appearing once. Sequenced sample: blood. The origin of the receptors is a man aged 45 to 65 with Graves' hyperthyroidism.

This clonotype was counted at least ten times. The CDR3 DNA is TGTGCCAGCAGTGGGGACAGGAGCAATCAGCCCCAGCATTTT. This gives the protein CASSGDRSNQPQHF. This chain links TRBV2 with TRBJ1-5; the match to TRBD1 covers 8 bases. The CDR3 is made up of 14 amino acids. V lost 4 bases to trimming and J lost 1 base; unmatched junction nucleotides: 0. Germline V gene lookup returns CDR1 SNHLY and CDR2 FYNNEI.

This clonotype appeared many times. The J gene is TRBJ2-7, the V gene TRBV2; D might be TRBD1 (6 bases). The CDR3 covers 14 residues. V lost 11 bases, J lost 0 bases, and 17 bases lay in between. Germline loops: CDR1 SNHLY, CDR2 FYNNEI. This CDR3 is CASSSRQASYEQYF. The CDR3 nucleotides read TGTGCCTCCTCCTCTCGACAGGCCTCCTACGAGCAGTACTTC.

CDR3: CASSEYPGTSGILGGELFF. CDR3 sequence (DNA): TGTGCCAGCAGTGAATACCCCGGGACTAGCGGGATACTGGGGGGGGAGCTGTTTTTT. V usage is TRBV25-1 and J usage is TRBJ2-2; TRBD2 aligns across 13 bases. CDR1 MGHDK and CDR2 SYGVNS come from the germline V gene. This CDR3 spans 19 amino acids. Losses at the gene ends were 0 bases for V and 8 bases for J; bases not matched to a gene: 12.

This clonotype was observed a handful of times. The rearrangement joins TRBV5-1 to TRBJ1-1; no clear D gene. Trimming took 1 base from V and 3 from J, leaving 10 bases between them. This CDR3 comprises 14 residues. Germline values: CDR1 SGHRS, CDR2 YFSETQ. The CDR3 nucleotides are TGCGCCAGCAGCTTGTATGGCGTATACACTGAAGCTTTCTTT. Translating gives CASSLYGVYTEAFF.

At least ten counts were recorded for this clonotype. This chain connects TRBV28 to TRBJ2-1; D might be TRBD2 (6 bases). The CDR3 is 16 amino acids. The V gene's germline CDR1 is MDHEN and CDR2 SYDVKM. Between the trimmed V and J ends, which lost 5 bases and 8 bases, there was a span of 22 bases. The CDR3 nucleotides are TGTGCCAGCAGTCCCCCAGACGCGGGAAAGCGGGATGAGCAGTTCTTC. Translating gives CASSPPDAGKRDEQFF.

This clonotype was counted at least ten times. The V call is TRBV20-1, the J call TRBJ2-7, with D maybe TRBD1 (6 bases). Germline CDR1 is DFQATT and CDR2 is SNEGSKA (reference sequence). This CDR3 contains 13 residues. V was pared by 7 bases and J by 4 bases, with 17 bases between. The DNA for the CDR3 is TGCAGTGTTTCCGCAGACAGGTGGTACGAGCAGTACTTC. This codes for CSVSADRWYEQYF.

This clonotype was picked up many times. The V call is TRBV7-9, the J call TRBJ2-7, with 10 bases fitting TRBD2. Unmatched junction bases numbered 6, after V lost 5 bases and J lost 5 bases. CDR1 is SEHNR, CDR2 FQNEAQ, per germline (reference sequence). This CDR3 has 14 residues. The CDR3 DNA sequence: TGTGCCAGCAGCCCGACTCTAGCGGGAGACGAGCAGTACTTC. Translating gives CASSPTLAGDEQYF. Variable domain in full (rest from reference TRBV7-9 and TRBJ2-7): DTGVSQNPRHKITKRGQNVTFRCDPISEHNRLYWYRQTLGQGPEFLTYFQNEAQLEKSRLLSDRFSAERPKGSFSTLEIQRTEQGDSAMYLCASSPTLAGDEQYFGPGTRLTVT.

This chain connects TRBV4-3 to TRBJ1-4; a possible D gene is TRBD1 (6 bases). V was shortened by 1 base and J by 4 bases, with 10 bases between the two germline ends. The CDR3 runs to 15 residues. CDR1 and CDR2 (germline): LGHNA, YSLEER. CDR3 sequence: CASSQGTGSNEKLFF. The CDR3 coding sequence is TGCGCCAGCAGCCAAGGAACAGGGAGTAATGAAAAACTGTTTTTT.

This clonotype was counted only a few times. The chain carries TRBV5-5 and TRBJ2-7, with 9 bases aligning to TRBD1. Germline V CDR1 and CDR2: SGHKS, YYEKEE (reference sequence). The J segment lost 3 bases and the V segment lost 4 bases, leaving 11 bases of the junction unmatched. The CDR3 extends over 16 amino acids. The DNA for the CDR3 is TGTGCCAGCAGCCCAGGACCGGGACAGGGTTACTACGAGCAGTACTTC. This translates into CASSPGPGQGYYEQYF. The whole variable domain, remainder taken from reference TRBV5-5 and TRBJ2-7, is DAGVTQSPTHLIKTRGQQVTLRCSPISGHKSVSWYQQVLGQGPQFIFQYYEKEERGRGNFPDRFSARQFPNYSSELNVNALLLGDSALYLCASSPGPGQGYYEQYFGPGTRLTVT.

Ten or more counts support this clonotype. The DNA of the CDR3 is TGTGCCAGCAGTTACGGGCTGGGGGAGCAGTACTTC. Its translation is CASSYGLGEQYF. The chain recombines TRBV6-1 with TRBJ2-7; D is ambiguous. V lost 5 bases to trimming and J lost 7 bases, with 12 bases between them. CDR1 and CDR2 (germline): MNHNS, SASEGT. This CDR3 region has 12 residues.

This clonotype was counted a few times. The rearrangement uses TRBV7-2 and TRBJ2-1; 14 bases are a match to TRBD2. The CDR3 totals 18 residues. J was trimmed by 4 bases and V by 5 bases; bases with no gene match: 10. The germline V gene has CDR1 SGHTA and CDR2 FQGNSA. CDR3: CASSKARGLAGVYNEQFF. The CDR3 DNA sequence: TGTGCCAGCAGCAAAGCTCGGGGACTAGCGGGAGTGTACAATGAGCAGTTCTTC. Full variable domain (rest looked up from reference TRBV7-2 and TRBJ2-1): GAGVSQSPSNKVTEKGKDVELRCDPISGHTALYWYRQSLGQGLEFLIYFQGNSAPDKSGLPSDRFSAERTGGSVSTLTIQRTQQEDSAVYLCASSKARGLAGVYNEQFFGPGTRLTVL.

This chain connects TRBV24-1 to TRBJ2-3; no firm D call. The ends were cut back, 3 bases at V and 3 bases at J, with 9 bases in the middle. The CDR3 runs 14 residues. Germline assignment: CDR1 KGHDR and CDR2 SFDVKD. CDR3 bases: TGTGCCACCAGTGATGACGGGTTAACAGATACGCAGTATTTT. This codes for CATSDDGLTDTQYF.

The chain is built from TRBV5-6 and TRBJ2-4, with TRBD2 as a possible D gene (5 bases). There are 14 residues in the CDR3. Looked up from germline, CDR1 is SGHDT and CDR2 is YYEEEE. V gave up 4 bases and J gave up 6 bases, with 14 bases separating them. The CDR3 nucleotides read TGTGCCAGCAGCCCTGGAGGTACGGGAAACATTCAGTACTTC. This sequence encodes CASSPGGTGNIQYF.

This clonotype has ten or more counts. For the CDR3, the DNA is TGTGCCAGCTACCGGGACAGCATCTATGGCTACACCTTC. Translation: CASYRDSIYGYTF. The V call is TRBV28, the J call TRBJ1-2; 7 bases line up with TRBD1. From germline, CDR1 is MDHEN and CDR2 SYDVKM. This CDR3 spans 13 amino acids. J was trimmed by 4 bases and V by 8 bases; bases with no gene match: 7.

About this clonotype: This may be a read error: a much more frequent sequence differs by one nucleotide. V is TRBV11-2 and J is TRBJ2-5; D is perhaps TRBD2 (6 bases). V was pared by 2 bases and J by 7 bases, with 23 bases between. Germline V gives CDR1 SGHAT, CDR2 FQNNGV. The CDR3 runs to 17 residues. The CDR3 spells CASSLWFWDSNSGTQYF. CDR3 in DNA: TGTGCCAGCAGCTTATGGTTTTGGGACTCCAACTCAGGGACCCAGTACTTC.

This clonotype was seen many times. J is TRBJ1-1 and V is TRBV18; no clear D. This CDR3 contains 12 residues. The germline CDR1 and CDR2 sequences are KGHSH and LQKENI. V lost 5 bases and J 5 bases, leaving 9 bases between the germline ends. The CDR3 loop reads CASSTTGTEAFF. The CDR3 coding sequence is TGTGCCAGCTCAACAACCGGGACTGAAGCTTTCTTT.

The chain is built from TRBV7-9 and TRBJ1-2, with 9 bases aligning to TRBD1. This CDR3 is built from 15 residues. J gave up 8 bases and V 3 bases, and 10 bases lay outside the gene matches. Germline CDR1 and CDR2: SEHNR and FQNEAQ (reference sequence). The CDR3 protein is CASSFPGQGLYGYTF. CDR3 DNA: TGTGCCAGCAGCTTCCCGGGACAGGGATTATACGGCTACACCTTC.

This clonotype came up many times. The V call is TRBV2, the J call TRBJ2-2; the D call may be TRBD1 or TRBD2 (5 bases each). CDR3 size: 15 residues. V was shortened by 6 bases and J by 0 bases, with 11 bases between the two germline ends. Germline lookup yields CDR1 SNHLY and CDR2 FYNNEI. CDR3 residues: CASRVGVTNTGELFF. CDR3 in DNA: TGTGCCAGCAGGGTGGGGGTCACGAACACCGGGGAGCTGTTTTTT. The variable domain in full, with the rest retrieved from reference TRBV2 and TRBJ2-2, is EPEVTQTPSHQVTQMGQEVILRCVPISNHLYFYWYRQILGQKVEFLVSFYNNEISEKSEIFDDQFSVERPDGSNFTLKIRSTKLEDSAMYFCASRVGVTNTGELFFGEGSRLTVL.

This clonotype was counted ten times or more. The chain combines TRBV12-3 or TRBV12-4 with TRBJ2-2, with D perhaps TRBD2 (6 bases). Trimming cost V 4 bases and J 1 base, with 7 bases left between them. This CDR3 has 14 amino acids. The CDR3 nucleotides read TGTGCCAGCAGTTCGGGAGTGAACACCGGGGAGCTGTTTTTT. This encodes CASSSGVNTGELFF.

The rearrangement links TRBV5-6 to TRBJ2-7, with 12 bases matching TRBD2. Germline assignment: CDR1 SGHDT and CDR2 YYEEEE. This CDR3 comprises 18 residues. Germline trimming cut 1 base from V and 3 bases from J; bases unmatched to any gene: 11. The CDR3 bases are TGTGCCAGCAGCTTGATCCGGCTAGCGGGGGGGCTATACTACGAGCAGTACTTC. As protein: CASSLIRLAGGLYYEQYF.

To note about this clonotype: A read error may be the cause here, since a much bigger clone is one base away. No conserved phenylalanine or tryptophan ends this CDR3, so it is likely a read error. The chain carries TRBV20-1 and TRBJ2-1; 10 bases line up with TRBD2. V lost 6 bases and J lost 0; bases outside the gene matches: 8. The CDR3 length is 16 residues. In germline, CDR1 is DFQATT, CDR2 SNEGSKA (reference sequence). CDR3 in amino acids: CSAPGLAGASYNEQFY. The CDR3 nucleotides are TGCAGTGCCCCCGGGCTAGCGGGAGCCTCCTACAATGAGCAGTTCTAC.

This clonotype was counted at least ten times. The rearrangement links TRBV11-2 to TRBJ1-4; 8 bases agree with TRBD1. The germline V gene encodes CDR1 SGHAT and CDR2 FQNNGV. V lost 5 bases and J lost 4; bases outside the gene matches: 6. The CDR3 contains 15 residues. CDR3: CASSHGQGNNEKLFF. CDR3 in DNA: TGTGCCAGCAGCCATGGACAGGGTAATAATGAAAAACTGTTTTTT. Using reference TRBV11-2 and TRBJ1-4 for the parts outside the CDR3, the full variable domain is EAGVAQSPRYKIIEKRQSVAFWCNPISGHATLYWYQQILGQGPKLLIQFQNNGVVDDSQLPKDRFSAERLKGVDSTLKIQPAKLEDSAVYLCASSHGQGNNEKLFFGSGTQLSVL.

This clonotype was seen ten or more times. V and J are TRBV10-3 and TRBJ1-1; D perhaps matches TRBD1 (5 bases). This CDR3 is 15 amino acids long. Germline V lookup: CDR1 ENHRY, CDR2 SYGVKD. V lost 0 bases and J 3 bases, leaving 11 bases between the germline ends. As DNA, the CDR3 is TGTGCCATCAGTGAGTCGATCTTCAGGGACACTGAAGCTTTCTTT. Translation: CAISESIFRDTEAFF.

This clonotype was recorded at least ten times. The chain is built from TRBV7-3 and TRBJ2-5; D unresolved. V shed 5 bases and J shed 4 bases, with 17 bases lying between them. CDR3 length: 15 residues. The V gene's germline CDR1 is SGHTA and CDR2 FQGTGA. CDR3 amino acids: CASSPRRSRLETQYF. CDR3 DNA sequence: TGTGCCAGCAGCCCCCGACGGAGTAGGTTAGAGACCCAGTACTTC.

This clonotype was recorded at least ten times. This chain connects TRBV28 to TRBJ2-5, with 9 bases fitting TRBD1. Trimming removed 6 bases from V and 0 bases from J; junction bases left unmatched: 5. CDR1 and CDR2 (germline): MDHEN, SYDVKM. The CDR3 contains 15 residues. The CDR3 here is CASRMTGGNQETQYF. In DNA, the CDR3 is TGTGCCAGCAGAATGACAGGGGGGAACCAAGAGACCCAGTACTTC.

This clonotype has more than one count but fewer than ten. The chain employs TRBV4-1 and TRBJ2-7; 8 bases agree with TRBD2. Germline CDR1 MGHRA, CDR2 YSYEKL. V shed 4 bases, J shed 7 bases, and the junction held 6 bases outside the gene matches. This CDR3 comprises 13 residues. DNA of the CDR3: TGCGCCAGCAGCCCGGGACTAGGCTCGGAGCAGTACTTC. It is translated as CASSPGLGSEQYF.

Ten or more counts support this clonotype. The chain recombines TRBV11-2 with TRBJ1-1; D gene ambiguous. Germline V gene data show CDR1 as SGHAT and CDR2 as FQNNGV. V was pared by 5 bases and J by 7 bases, with 14 bases between. The CDR3 covers 13 residues. CDR3 nucleotide sequence: TGTGCCAGCAGCAAAAGACCCGGAATTGAAGCTTTCTTT. It codes for CASSKRPGIEAFF.

This clonotype showed up just a few times. This CDR3 is CASSQGLGELFF. CDR3 DNA sequence: TGCGCCAGCAGCCAAGGGCTGGGGGAGCTGTTTTTT. The V call is TRBV4-1, the J call TRBJ2-2; D not certain. The CDR3 extends over 12 amino acids. In germline, CDR1 is MGHRA, CDR2 YSYEKL. Trimming left V 1 base short and J 8 bases short, with 5 bases between.

The chain uses TRBV11-2 and TRBJ2-7; tentatively, D is TRBD2 (6 bases). The V gene's germline CDR1 is SGHAT and CDR2 FQNNGV. V shed 0 bases and J shed 0 bases, with 12 bases lying between them. The CDR3 is 16 amino acids. For the CDR3, the DNA is TGTGCCAGCAGCTTAGAAGGGCCGGGACTCTCCTACGAGCAGTACTTC. Residues: CASSLEGPGLSYEQYF.

This clonotype was counted at least ten times. This chain connects TRBV19 to TRBJ2-2, with 14 bases aligning to TRBD2. CDR1 is LNHDA, CDR2 SQIVND, per germline (reference sequence). The CDR3 spans 18 residues. Germline trimming cut 8 bases from V and 0 bases from J; bases unmatched to any gene: 8. In DNA form, the CDR3 reads TGTGCCAGTCTACGGACTAGCGGGAGGTGGTCGAACACCGGGGAGCTGTTTTTT. Translated, it gives CASLRTSGRWSNTGELFF.

This clonotype was found a few times. The chain has TRBV6-1 and TRBJ2-7, with D possibly being TRBD2 (6 bases). This CDR3 comprises 15 residues. The germline V gene encodes CDR1 MNHNS and CDR2 SASEGT. The V and J ends lost 5 bases and 6 bases respectively, with 20 bases between them. In DNA, the CDR3 is TGTGCCAGCAGTCTAGGGACGGGGGTAAGGGCCGAGCAGTACTTC. Translated: CASSLGTGVRAEQYF.

This clonotype has a handful of counts. This chain links TRBV3-1 with TRBJ2-1, with TRBD2 matching 13 bases. This CDR3 is built from 15 residues. Trimming cost V 3 bases and J 10 bases; bases outside gene matches: 6. Germline V gives CDR1 LGHDT, CDR2 YNNKEL (reference sequence). The CDR3, as DNA: TGTGCCAGCAGCCACGGGACTAGCGGGAACTACGAGCAGTTCTTC. Residues: CASSHGTSGNYEQFF.